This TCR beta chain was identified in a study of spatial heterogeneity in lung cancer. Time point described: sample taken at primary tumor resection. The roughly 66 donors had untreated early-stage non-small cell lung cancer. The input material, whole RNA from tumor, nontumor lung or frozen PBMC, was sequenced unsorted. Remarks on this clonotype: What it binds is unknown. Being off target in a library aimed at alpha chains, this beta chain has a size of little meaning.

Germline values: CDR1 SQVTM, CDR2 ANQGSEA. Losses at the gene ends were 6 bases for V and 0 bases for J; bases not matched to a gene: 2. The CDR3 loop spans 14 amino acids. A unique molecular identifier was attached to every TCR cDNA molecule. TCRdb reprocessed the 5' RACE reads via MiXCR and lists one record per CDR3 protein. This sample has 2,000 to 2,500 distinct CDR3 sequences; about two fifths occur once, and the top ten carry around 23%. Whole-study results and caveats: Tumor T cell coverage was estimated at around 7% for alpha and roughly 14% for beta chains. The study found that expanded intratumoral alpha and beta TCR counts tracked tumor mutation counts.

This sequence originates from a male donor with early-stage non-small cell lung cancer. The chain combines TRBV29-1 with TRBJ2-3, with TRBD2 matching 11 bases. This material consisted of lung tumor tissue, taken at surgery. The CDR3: CSVRTSGSTDTQYF. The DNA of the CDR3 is TGCAGCGTGAGGACTAGCGGGAGCACAGATACGCAGTATTTT.